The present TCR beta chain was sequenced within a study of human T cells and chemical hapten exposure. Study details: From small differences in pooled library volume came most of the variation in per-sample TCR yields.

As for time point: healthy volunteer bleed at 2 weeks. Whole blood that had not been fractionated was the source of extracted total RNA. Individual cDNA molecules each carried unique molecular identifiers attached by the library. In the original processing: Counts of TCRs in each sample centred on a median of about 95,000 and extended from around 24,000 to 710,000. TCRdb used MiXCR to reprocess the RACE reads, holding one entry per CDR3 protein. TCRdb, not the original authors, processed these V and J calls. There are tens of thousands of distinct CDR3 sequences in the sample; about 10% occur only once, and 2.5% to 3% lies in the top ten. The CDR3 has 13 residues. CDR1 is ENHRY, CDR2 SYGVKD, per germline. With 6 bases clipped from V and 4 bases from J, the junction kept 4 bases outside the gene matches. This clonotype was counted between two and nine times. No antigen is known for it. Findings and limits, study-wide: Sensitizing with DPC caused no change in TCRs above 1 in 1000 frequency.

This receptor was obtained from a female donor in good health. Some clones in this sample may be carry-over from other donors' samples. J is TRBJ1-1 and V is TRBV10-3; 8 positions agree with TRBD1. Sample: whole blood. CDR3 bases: TGTGCCATCAGGGGACAGGAGGCCACTGAAGCTTTCTTT. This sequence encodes CAIRGQEATEAFF.